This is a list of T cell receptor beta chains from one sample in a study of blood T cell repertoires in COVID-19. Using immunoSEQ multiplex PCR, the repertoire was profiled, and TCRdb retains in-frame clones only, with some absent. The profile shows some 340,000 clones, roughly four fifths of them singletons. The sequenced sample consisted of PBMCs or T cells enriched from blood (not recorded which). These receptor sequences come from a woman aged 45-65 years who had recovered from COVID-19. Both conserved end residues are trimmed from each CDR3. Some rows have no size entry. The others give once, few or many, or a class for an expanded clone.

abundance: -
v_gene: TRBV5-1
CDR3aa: ASRRDRASYGYT

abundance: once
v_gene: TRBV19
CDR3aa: ASTDRDHGYT

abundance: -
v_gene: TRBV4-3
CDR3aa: ASSRQTGGVTGELF

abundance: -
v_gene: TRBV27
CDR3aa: ASSPRRTGDSPLH

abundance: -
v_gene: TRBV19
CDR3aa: ASSTVARLNYGYT

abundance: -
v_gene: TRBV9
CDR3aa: ASSAVPGYSGNTIY

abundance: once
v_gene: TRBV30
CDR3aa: AWTRPGYEGLAEAF

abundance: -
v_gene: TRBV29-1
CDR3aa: SGRQQAGTEAF

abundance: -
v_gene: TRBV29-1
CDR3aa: SVEGEKSSYNEQF

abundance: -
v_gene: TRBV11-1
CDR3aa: ASSLEDSKLF

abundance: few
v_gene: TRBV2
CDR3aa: ASSEERGYYEQY

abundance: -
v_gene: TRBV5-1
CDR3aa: ASSSQGDHEQF

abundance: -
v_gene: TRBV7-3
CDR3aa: ASSSGGSSEAF

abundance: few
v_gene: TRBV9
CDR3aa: ASSVGPDPTGIDHGYT

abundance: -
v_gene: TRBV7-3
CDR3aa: ASSLLGPGPTGELF

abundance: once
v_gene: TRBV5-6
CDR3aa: ASSLGQVVNYGYT

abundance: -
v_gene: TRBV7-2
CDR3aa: ASSYRGAGGNTQY

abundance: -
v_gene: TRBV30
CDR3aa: AWRGQGATEAF

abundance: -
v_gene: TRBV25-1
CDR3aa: ASSGGGNTEAF